This T cell receptor beta chain was captured by sequencing in a study of blood T cell repertoires in COVID-19. At the level of the study: Samples representing acute and convalescent COVID-19 were sourced from the United States, Italy and Spain. From T cells, B-cell-depleted T cells, or PBMCs came the material, which was cDNA or gDNA.

With 5 bases clipped from V and 3 bases from J, the junction kept 1 base outside the gene matches. Germline V gene lookup returns CDR1 SGHNT and CDR2 YENEEA. This CDR3 region has 15 residues. Study processing details: Amplified reference gene primers provided the basis for estimating nucleated cell counts. The method was immunoSEQ multiplex PCR; TCRdb's version includes in-frame clones alone and lacks a portion of them. V and J calls and clone size are copied from that table; D and trimming were computed from the DNA. This sample has 50,000 or so clones; about 83% occur once, and the top ten carry about 26%.

The sequence was collected from a woman of 80 years or more with acute or convalescent COVID-19. The chain is built from TRBV11-3 and TRBJ2-2; 12 nucleotides line up with TRBD2. The source material was peripheral blood. In DNA form, the CDR3 reads TGTGCCAGCAGCCGACTAGCGGGGGACACCGGGGAGCTGTTTTTT. Translation: CASSRLAGDTGELFF. Full variable domain (missing parts from reference TRBV11-3 and TRBJ2-2): EAGVVQSPRYKIIEKKQPVAFWCNPISGHNTLYWYLQNLGQGPELLIRYENEEAVDDSQLPKDRFSAERLKGVDSTLKIQPAELGDSAVYLCASSRLAGDTGELFFGEGSRLTVL.